This T cell receptor beta chain emerged from a study of cytomegalovirus exposure and HLA in healthy donors. Using immunoSEQ multiplex PCR, the repertoire was profiled, and TCRdb retains in-frame clones only, with some absent. In the table there are some 130,000 clones, roughly nine tenths of which are singletons. Of note for this clone: Its antigen remains unidentified.

Study-level findings and limits: Subsequent analysis found a tendency for first-cohort TCR clusters to co-occur within the 90 to 150 validation repertoires.

Per germline, CDR1 SEHNR and CDR2 FQNEAQ (reference sequence). CDR3 size: 13 residues. The V and J ends lost 1 base and 2 bases respectively, with 5 bases between them. The sequenced material came from PBMCs. The chain links TRBV7-9 to TRBJ1-2; D unclear. The TCR was taken from a woman between 18 and 29 years old in good health and CMV-seronegative. CDR3 coding DNA: TGTGCCAGCAGCTTAGGGGCGAACTATGGCTACACCTTC. This sequence encodes CASSLGANYGYTF.